One and the same sample provided the 9 T cell receptor beta chains below, sequenced in a study of T cells after yellow fever vaccination. TCRdb itself ran the 5' RACE reads through MiXCR, one entry per CDR3 protein. The sample lists some 350,000 distinct CDR3 sequences; over 4% were seen once. Sequenced material: PBMCs, taken 5 days after the yellow fever booster vaccination. All receptors come from a man aged 18 to 30 who received the YFV17D yellow fever vaccine.

This clonotype was observed a few times. The CDR3 does not end in the conserved phenylalanine or tryptophan, so this is likely a read error. The limits of the CDR3 on the DNA are not certain, so only TCRdb's listed CDR3 is given. The gene calls are TRBV7-3 and TRBJ2-2; the D call in the table, TRBD1, was not verified against the DNA. Germline CDR1 and CDR2: SGHTA and FQGTGA. The CDR3 is 8 amino acids long, termini counted. The CDR3 loop is CASSSSRG.

The sample holds a few counts of this clonotype. V gene TRBV28 combines with J gene TRBJ2-5, with 9 positions matching TRBD1. From germline, CDR1 is MDHEN and CDR2 SYDVKM. The CDR3 loop spans 18 amino acids. V shed 3 bases and J 6 bases; nucleotides not matched to a gene: 17. The CDR3 reads CASSFSFGQGIEKQTQYF. In DNA form, the CDR3 reads TGTGCCAGCAGTTTTAGTTTTGGACAGGGGATAGAAAAGCAGACCCAGTACTTC.

This clonotype was found a few times. The rearrangement joins TRBV3-1 to TRBJ2-7; perhaps D is TRBD1 or TRBD2 (5 bases each). The germline V gene has CDR1 LGHDT and CDR2 YNNKEL (reference sequence). The CDR3 has 17 residues. Between the trimmed V and J ends, which lost 0 bases and 6 bases, there was a span of 21 bases. CDR3 sequence reads: CASSQELEARDVGEQYV. The DNA of the CDR3 is TGTGCCAGCAGCCAAGAATTGGAGGCTAGGGACGTGGGCGAGCAGTACGTC.

This clonotype was recorded a few times. The chain has TRBV5-1 and TRBJ2-7; 8 positions match TRBD2. The germline V gene encodes CDR1 SGHRS and CDR2 YFSETQ. The CDR3 runs to 15 residues. Trimming removed 0 bases from V and 0 bases from J; junction bases left unmatched: 2. The CDR3: CASSLVAGHSYEQYF. CDR3 DNA sequence: TGCGCCAGCAGCTTGGTAGCGGGGCACTCCTACGAGCAGTACTTC.

CDR3 DNA sequence: TGCGCCAGCAGCTTGACGGGAGGTACTCAGCCCCAGCATTTT. This codes for CASSLTGGTQPQHF. The genes are TRBV5-1 and TRBJ1-5, with D unclear. From germline, CDR1 is SGHRS and CDR2 YFSETQ. Trimming removed 1 base at V and 6 bases at J, with 11 bases between. The CDR3 length is 14 residues. The full variable domain, with the rest looked up from reference TRBV5-1 and TRBJ1-5, is KAGVTQTPRYLIKTRGQQVTLSCSPISGHRSVSWYQQTPGQGLQFLFEYFSETQRNKGNFPGRFSGRQFSNSRSEMNVSTLELGDSALYLCASSLTGGTQPQHFGDGTRLSIL.

This clonotype showed up just a few times. The rearrangement joins TRBV15 to TRBJ2-7; tentatively, D is TRBD2 (5 bases). CDR1 and CDR2 from the germline V gene are LNHNV and YYDKDF (reference sequence). The CDR3 extends over 11 amino acids. CDR3 protein: CATSRAATRGV. The CDR3 bases are TGTGCCACCAGCAGAGCGGCCACTAGAGGCGTC.

This clonotype was observed a few times. The chain employs TRBV6-2 or TRBV6-3 and TRBJ2-1; tentatively, D is TRBD1 or TRBD2 (6 bases each). Germline V gives CDR1 MNHEY, CDR2 SVGEGT. The V and J ends lost 7 bases and 0 bases respectively, with 13 bases between them. The CDR3 is 15 amino acids. The CDR3 loop is CASTIGGSSYNEQFF. As DNA, the CDR3 is TGTGCCAGCACTATAGGGGGGAGCTCCTACAATGAGCAGTTCTTC.

The genes are TRBV7-3 and TRBJ2-3, with D maybe TRBD1 (5 bases). This CDR3 is 17 amino acids long. The germline V gene encodes CDR1 SGHTA and CDR2 FQGTGA. With 4 bases removed from V and 1 base from J, the gap between germline ends came to 18 bases. CDR3 sequence reads: CASSSTALGAGTDTQYF. For the CDR3, the DNA is TGTGCCAGCAGCTCGACGGCCCTAGGGGCGGGCACAGATACGCAGTATTTT.

The chain has TRBV7-6 and TRBJ2-3; D might be TRBD1 or TRBD2, each matching 6 bases. The ends were cut back, 3 bases at V and 4 bases at J, with 17 bases in the middle. Germline V lookup: CDR1 SGHVS, CDR2 FNYEAQ. CDR3 length equals 16 residues. CDR3 nucleotides: TGTGCCAGCAGCTTGGGGTCGGGGGCGTTGGCAGATACGCAGTATTTT. It is translated as CASSLGSGALADTQYF.